This entry features one T cell receptor beta chain sequence. Libraries were prepared by immunoSEQ multiplex PCR; TCRdb keeps only in-frame clonotypes and omits some of them. Altogether around 140,000 clones are present, just under 95% being singletons, with the ten largest covering about 5.5%. Trimming took 0 bases from V and 1 from J, leaving 9 bases between them. Germline V gene sequence: CDR1 ENHRY, CDR2 SYGVKD. This CDR3 has 15 residues. This sample was included in a study of control samples from healthy donors and cancer patients. The sequence was obtained from a man between 18 and 29 years old in good health. The chain recombines TRBV10-3 with TRBJ2-5; D unclear. The sample consisted of blood. For the CDR3, the DNA is TGTGCCATCAGTGAGTCCGGCAATACCCAAGAGACCCAGTACTTC. It translates to CAISESGNTQETQYF.